These 16 T cell receptor beta chains originate from one sample sequenced in a study of cytomegalovirus exposure and HLA in healthy donors. Profiled with immunoSEQ multiplex PCR; TCRdb holds only in-frame clones, not every one. The sample holds around 190,000 clones, about 81% seen once. The sample consisted of PBMCs. Source of these receptors: a woman aged 30 to 39 in good health and CMV-seronegative.

The CDR3 coding sequence is TGTGCCAGCAGCTCGGGACTTGCGAATTCCTACGAGCAGTACTTC. As protein: CASSSGLANSYEQYF. The V and J genes are TRBV5-8 and TRBJ2-7; TRBD2 might be the D (6 bases). The CDR3 runs to 15 residues. Germline V gives CDR1 SGHTS, CDR2 YDEGEE. Between the trimmed V and J ends, which lost 3 bases and 1 base, there was a span of 14 bases.

The V and J genes are TRBV27 and TRBJ2-7; perhaps TRBD1 as D (6 bases). CDR3 size: 15 residues. The germline V gene has CDR1 MNHEY and CDR2 SMNVEV (reference sequence). Trimming shortened V by 3 bases and J by 2 bases, and 14 bases separated the two germline ends. CDR3: CASSFGRGRAYEQYF. The CDR3 DNA reads TGTGCCAGCAGTTTCGGAAGGGGGAGAGCCTACGAGCAGTACTTC.

The V gene is TRBV5-1, the J gene TRBJ1-1; D is uncertain. The CDR3 sequence is 14 residues long. The germline CDR1 and CDR2 sequences are SGHRS and YFSETQ. Trimming shortened V by 4 bases and J by 1 base, and 11 bases separated the two germline ends. CDR3 sequence reads: CASSPSTGNTEAFF. In DNA, the CDR3 is TGCGCCAGCAGCCCTTCGACGGGGAACACTGAAGCTTTCTTT.

The DNA of the CDR3 is TGTGCCAGCAGCGTCACAGGGGGTCCCTACGAGCAGTACTTC. Translated, it gives CASSVTGGPYEQYF. J is TRBJ2-7 and V is TRBV9; 8 nucleotides match TRBD1. The CDR3 spans 14 residues. Germline V gives CDR1 SGDLS, CDR2 YYNGEE. V lost 2 bases and J lost 2; bases outside the gene matches: 3.

The chain links TRBV2 to TRBJ1-2; 7 positions agree with TRBD1. The CDR3 is made up of 15 amino acids. Trimming cost V 6 bases and J 1 base; bases outside gene matches: 8. Looked up from germline, CDR1 is SNHLY and CDR2 is FYNNEI. CDR3 bases: TGTGCCAGCAGCTCGATAGGGGGCAGTAACTATGGCTACACCTTC. Residues: CASSSIGGSNYGYTF.

The chain combines TRBV6-5 with TRBJ1-1; possible D gene TRBD1, 6 bases. Looked up from germline, CDR1 is MNHEY and CDR2 is SVGAGI. The CDR3 runs to 14 residues. Deletions cut 6 bases from V and 0 bases from J, with 11 bases between. The CDR3 DNA follows: TGTGCCAGCAGCCGGGACAACATGAACACTGAAGCTTTCTTT. This encodes CASSRDNMNTEAFF.

The chain carries TRBV4-1 and TRBJ2-2; 7 nucleotides agree with TRBD1. The V gene's germline CDR1 is MGHRA and CDR2 YSYEKL. The V gene end was trimmed by 1 base and the J gene end by 3 bases; junction bases not matched to a gene: 5. This CDR3 is built from 16 residues. CDR3 protein: CASSQADRVDTGELFF. CDR3 in DNA: TGCGCCAGCAGCCAAGCCGACAGGGTAGACACCGGGGAGCTGTTTTTT.

This chain uses TRBV30 with TRBJ1-4; a weak D match, TRBD1 (6 bases). Germline V gives CDR1 GTSNPN, CDR2 SVGIG (reference sequence). V was trimmed by 2 bases and J by 2 bases, leaving 9 bases between them. The CDR3 has 14 amino acids. CDR3 bases: TGTGCCTGGAGTAGGGGGAGCACTAATGAAAAACTGTTTTTT. Translated, it gives CAWSRGSTNEKLFF.

The chain recombines TRBV7-9 with TRBJ1-1; D not certain. This CDR3 spans 13 amino acids. The germline V gene encodes CDR1 SEHNR and CDR2 FQNEAQ (reference sequence). Trimming took 2 bases from V and 8 from J, leaving 12 bases between them. CDR3 nucleotide sequence: TGTGCCAGCAGCTTAACTAGGGAGGGCGAAGCTTTCTTT. Its translation is CASSLTREGEAFF.

This clone has more than one count but fewer than ten. The rearrangement joins TRBV6-4 to TRBJ2-3; 10 bases agree with TRBD2. Looked up from germline, CDR1 is MRHNA and CDR2 is SNTAGT. Losses at the gene ends were 2 bases for V and 6 bases for J; bases not matched to a gene: 11. This CDR3 contains 17 residues. The CDR3: CASSDAASGGALDTQYF. In DNA form, the CDR3 reads TGTGCCAGCAGTGACGCGGCCAGCGGGGGGGCCCTGGATACGCAGTATTTT.

The rearrangement links TRBV7-6 to TRBJ1-3; D perhaps matches TRBD1 (5 bases). The germline V gene has CDR1 SGHVS and CDR2 FNYEAQ. The CDR3 is 15 residues long. Trimming took off 2 bases at V and 0 bases at J, with 8 bases between the two ends. The CDR3 nucleotides are TGTGCCAGCAGCTTAAAAGGGGACTCTGGAAACACCATATATTTT. Translation: CASSLKGDSGNTIYF.

The genes are TRBV19 and TRBJ1-2, with no clear D. CDR3 size: 14 residues. The germline gives CDR1 LNHDA, CDR2 SQIVND (reference sequence). Trimming left V 1 base short and J 8 bases short, with 14 bases between. CDR3 in DNA: TGTGCCAGTAGTATAGCCCGAGGGCAAGGAGGCTACACCTTC. It yields the protein CASSIARGQGGYTF.

The chain is built from TRBV6-1 and TRBJ2-7; TRBD1 is a possible D gene (6 bases). Germline V lookup: CDR1 MNHNS, CDR2 SASEGT. V was pared by 6 bases and J by 2 bases, with 17 bases between. The CDR3 extends over 15 amino acids. The CDR3: CASRVTDRPPYEQYF. CDR3 nucleotides: TGTGCCAGCAGGGTAACGGACAGACCGCCCTACGAGCAGTACTTC.

The chain carries TRBV7-2 and TRBJ2-1; 10 bases match TRBD2. Germline CDR1 SGHTA, CDR2 FQGNSA. The trim removed 5 bases at V and 8 bases at J, leaving 6 bases unmatched. The CDR3 consists of 14 residues. CDR3 protein: CASSARLAGDEQFF. In DNA form, the CDR3 reads TGTGCCAGCAGCGCTCGACTAGCGGGCGATGAGCAGTTCTTC.

V and J are TRBV6-6 and TRBJ2-2, with D maybe TRBD1 (6 bases). V dropped 8 bases and J dropped 2 bases, with 9 bases sitting between them. This CDR3 contains 13 residues. CDR1 and CDR2 from the germline V gene are MNHNY and SVGAGI (reference sequence). CDR3 bases: TGTGCCAGCGGACAGACTAACACCGGGGAGCTGTTTTTT. Protein sequence: CASGQTNTGELFF.

This sequence joins TRBV4-1 and TRBJ1-5; tentatively, D is TRBD1 (5 bases). This CDR3 region has 15 residues. The germline V gene encodes CDR1 MGHRA and CDR2 YSYEKL. The V gene lost 4 bases and the J gene lost 8 bases, with 18 bases spanning the gap. CDR3 region: CASSPRDSPSEPQHF. The CDR3 DNA is TGCGCCAGCAGCCCCCGTGACAGTCCCTCTGAGCCCCAGCATTTT.